The clone carrying this TCR beta chain was counted between two and nine times. Its matching antigen is unknown. This sample is part of a study of shared clonotypes between healthy human individuals. Study results and caveats: Deeper or shallower sequencing was expected to change how clonotypes are shared among donors.

An even split of each subset's genomic DNA across several immunoSEQ plates was performed. Unsorted PBMC contributed 250 to 300 ng DNA, tens of thousands of T cell genomes, to each replicate PCR. The assay was immunoSEQ multiplex PCR, and TCRdb's table has in-frame clones only and misses some. The sample includes about 530,000 clones, 75% to 80% of them seen just once. There were no recent acute infections or vaccinations among the donors, who were healthy HIV-negative adults. CDR1 and CDR2 (germline): SGHTA, FQGNSA. The CDR3 is 16 residues long. V was cut by 2 bases and J by 4 bases, with 14 bases left in between.

This rearrangement joins TRBV7-2 to TRBJ2-2; D might be TRBD2 (5 bases). The clonotype comes from a middle-aged woman in good health. Some clones in this sample may be carry-over from other donors' samples. Input material: PBMCs. This CDR3 is CASSLNAEAGTGELFF. The CDR3 coding sequence is TGTGCCAGCAGCTTAAATGCGGAGGCGGGCACCGGGGAGCTGTTTTTT.